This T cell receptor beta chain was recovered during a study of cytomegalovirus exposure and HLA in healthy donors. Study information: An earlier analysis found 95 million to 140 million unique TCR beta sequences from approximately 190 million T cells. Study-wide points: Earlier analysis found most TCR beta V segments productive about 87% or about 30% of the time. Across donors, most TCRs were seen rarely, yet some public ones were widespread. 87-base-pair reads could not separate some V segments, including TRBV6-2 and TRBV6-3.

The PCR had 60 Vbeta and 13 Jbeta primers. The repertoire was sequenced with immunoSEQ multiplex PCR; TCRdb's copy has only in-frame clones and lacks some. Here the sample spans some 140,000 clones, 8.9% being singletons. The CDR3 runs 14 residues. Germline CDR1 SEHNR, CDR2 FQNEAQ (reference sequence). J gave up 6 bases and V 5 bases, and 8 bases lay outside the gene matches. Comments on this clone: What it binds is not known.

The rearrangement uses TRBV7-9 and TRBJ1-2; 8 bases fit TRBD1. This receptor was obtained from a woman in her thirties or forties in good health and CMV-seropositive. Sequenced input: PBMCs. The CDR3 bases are TGTGCCAGCAGCACCCTCGGACAGGGCAATGGCTACACCTTC. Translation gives CASSTLGQGNGYTF.